The clone carrying this T cell receptor (beta chain) appeared many times. The antigen remains undetermined. The sample is drawn from a study of early T cells in non-severe SARS-CoV-2 infection. Across the study: The authors sequenced bulk RNA from unsorted whole blood, leaving chains unpaired.

The study's findings and limits: Matches to VDJdb favored anti-spike CD8 responses and missed private and CD4 specificities.

The V gene lost 0 bases and the J gene lost 7 bases, with 13 bases spanning the gap. The CDR3 spans 15 residues. The germline V gene encodes CDR1 MNHNY and CDR2 SVGAGI (reference sequence). Individual cDNA molecules carried attached unique molecular identifiers. TCRdb re-analysed the 5' RACE reads in MiXCR, keeping a single row per CDR3 protein. This table has fewer than 30,000 distinct CDR3 sequences, 4.4% appearing once. The V call is TRBV6-6, the J call TRBJ2-1, with a possible D match to TRBD2 (6 bases). The sequence derives from an adult who was a healthcare worker with PCR-confirmed SARS-CoV-2 infection or an uninfected control (not recorded which). The sample taken for sequencing was whole blood. This CDR3 reads CASSYSRGAGNEQFF. The CDR3 DNA follows: TGTGCCAGCAGTTACTCTCGCGGGGCCGGGAATGAGCAGTTCTTC.